This is a list of T cell receptor beta chains from one sample in a study of blood T cells in healthy people across ages. TCRdb itself ran the 5' RACE reads through MiXCR, one entry per CDR3 protein. The sample carries some 1.4 million distinct CDR3 sequences, approximately 40% recorded once. Source material: blood. All receptors derive from a woman aged 18-35 years in good health. Each CDR3 is given without its conserved first and last residue. Each record gives: J gene, D gene, V gene, CDR3 protein. D genes are given only for firm matches.

J: TRBJ1-6
D: NA
V: TRBV3-1
CDR3: ASSQRASSRNSPLH

J: TRBJ2-4
D: TRBD2
V: TRBV7-2
CDR3: ASSNLAGENIQY

J: TRBJ2-5
D: NA
V: TRBV20-1
CDR3: SARPGLQETQY

J: TRBJ2-3
D: TRBD1
V: TRBV18
CDR3: ASSPRQGRTDTQY

J: TRBJ2-1
D: NA
V: TRBV12-5
CDR3: ASGPGGNEQF

J: TRBJ1-2
D: NA
V: TRBV12-3/TRBV12-4
CDR3: ASSRQARDGYT

J: TRBJ2-7
D: NA
V: TRBV5-1
CDR3: AGSHEPGYEQY

J: TRBJ1-2
D: NA
V: TRBV21-1
CDR3: ASSKAGQGFDGYT

J: TRBJ2-7
D: TRBD2
V: TRBV6-2/TRBV6-3
CDR3: ASSPGTSGSGSYEQY

J: TRBJ1-1
D: NA
V: TRBV9
CDR3: ASSVEAGQWGNTEAF

J: TRBJ2-7
D: TRBD1
V: TRBV10-3
CDR3: AIQGIHEQY

J: TRBJ1-1
D: TRBD1
V: TRBV29-1
CDR3: SVEVPGQGGSTEAF

J: TRBJ1-6
D: NA
V: TRBV7-2
CDR3: ASSLGRTVPNSPLH

J: TRBJ2-3
D: NA
V: TRBV12-3/TRBV12-4
CDR3: ASSSRASDTQY

J: TRBJ2-1
D: TRBD2
V: TRBV6-1
CDR3: ASSELAGGTNEQF

J: TRBJ2-1
D: TRBD2
V: TRBV3-1
CDR3: ASSQEGTSGSGEQF

J: TRBJ2-3
D: NA
V: TRBV6-2/TRBV6-3
CDR3: ASSYSIPGRDTQY

J: TRBJ2-7
D: NA
V: TRBV2
CDR3: ASSEFGRFSGYNEQY

J: NA
D: NA
V: TRBV27
CDR3: ASSPRWSLGETQY

J: TRBJ2-1
D: NA
V: TRBV6-2/TRBV6-3
CDR3: ASSYSTPWRDMYNEQF